The sequence of this TCR beta chain was determined in a study of cytomegalovirus exposure and HLA in healthy donors. The CDR3 has 11 residues. Germline V gives CDR1 LNHDA, CDR2 SQIVND (reference sequence). Between the trimmed V and J ends, which lost 7 bases and 4 bases, there was a span of 7 bases. Samples came from healthy bone marrow donors. Unrecorded immune exposure was likely among donors, who were nominally healthy when sampled. Points from the study as a whole: TCR sequences were mostly rare, though some public TCRs occurred in many donors. An apparent linkage of common viral pathogens to several of the most significant clusters emerged in a later analysis.

PCR primers comprised 60 Vbeta and 13 Jbeta primers. TCRdb's copy holds only in-frame clones and misses some; the assay was immunoSEQ multiplex PCR. Of 150,000 to 200,000 clones listed, roughly three quarters were seen once; the top ten hold over 13%. For this clone: The antigen remains unidentified.

The sample comprised PBMCs. The chain uses TRBV19 and TRBJ1-1, with D unclear. The clonotype originates from a woman in her forties in good health and CMV-seronegative. DNA for the CDR3: TGTGCCAGTATTATGAGCACTGAAGCTTTCTTT. It translates to CASIMSTEAFF.